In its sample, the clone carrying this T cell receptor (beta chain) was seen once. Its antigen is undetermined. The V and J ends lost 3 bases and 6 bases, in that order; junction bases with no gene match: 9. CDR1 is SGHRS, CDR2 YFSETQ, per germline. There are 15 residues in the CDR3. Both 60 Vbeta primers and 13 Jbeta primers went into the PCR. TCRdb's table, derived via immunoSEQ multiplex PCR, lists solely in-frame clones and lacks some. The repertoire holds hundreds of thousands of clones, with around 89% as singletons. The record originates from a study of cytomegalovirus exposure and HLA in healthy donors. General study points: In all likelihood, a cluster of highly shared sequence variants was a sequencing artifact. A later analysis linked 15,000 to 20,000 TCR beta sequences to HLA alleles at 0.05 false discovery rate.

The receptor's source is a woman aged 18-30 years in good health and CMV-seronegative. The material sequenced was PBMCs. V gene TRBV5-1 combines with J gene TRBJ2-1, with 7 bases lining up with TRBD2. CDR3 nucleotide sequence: TGCGCCAGCAGCTCCACAGCGGGCGGGGGCAATGAGCAGTTCTTC. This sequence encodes CASSSTAGGGNEQFF.